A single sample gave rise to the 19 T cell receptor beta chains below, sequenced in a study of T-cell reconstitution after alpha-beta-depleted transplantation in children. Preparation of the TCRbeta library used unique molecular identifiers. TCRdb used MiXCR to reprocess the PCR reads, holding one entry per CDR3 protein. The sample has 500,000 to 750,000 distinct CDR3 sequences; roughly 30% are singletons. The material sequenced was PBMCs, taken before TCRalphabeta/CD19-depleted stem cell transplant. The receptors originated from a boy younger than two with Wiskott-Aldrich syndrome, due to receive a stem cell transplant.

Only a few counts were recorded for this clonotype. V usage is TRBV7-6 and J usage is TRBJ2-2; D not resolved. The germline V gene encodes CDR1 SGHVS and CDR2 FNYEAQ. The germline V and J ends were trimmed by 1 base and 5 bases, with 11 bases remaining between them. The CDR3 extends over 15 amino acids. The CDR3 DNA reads TGTGCCAGCAGCTTAGTCATTTCCGGGACCGGGGAGCTGTTTTTT. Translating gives CASSLVISGTGELFF. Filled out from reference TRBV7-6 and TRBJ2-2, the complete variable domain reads GAGVSQSPRYKVTKRGQDVALRCDPISGHVSLYWYRQALGQGPEFLTYFNYEAQQDKSGLPNDRFSAERPEGSISTLTIQRTEQRDSAMYRCASSLVISGTGELFFGEGSRLTVL.

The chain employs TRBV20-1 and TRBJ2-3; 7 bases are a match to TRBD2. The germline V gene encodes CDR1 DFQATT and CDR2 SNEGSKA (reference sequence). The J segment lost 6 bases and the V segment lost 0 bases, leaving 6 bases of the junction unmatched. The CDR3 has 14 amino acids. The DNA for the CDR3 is TGCAGTGCTAGAGATGTGGCGGGAGCCGATACGCAGTATTTT. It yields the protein CSARDVAGADTQYF.

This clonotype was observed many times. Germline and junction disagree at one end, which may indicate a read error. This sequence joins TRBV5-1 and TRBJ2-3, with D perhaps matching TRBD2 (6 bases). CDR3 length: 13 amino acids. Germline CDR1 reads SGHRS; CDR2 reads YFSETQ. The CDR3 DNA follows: TGTGCCAGCAGTTTAGCGGGCACAGATACGCAGTATTTT. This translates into CASSLAGTDTQYF.

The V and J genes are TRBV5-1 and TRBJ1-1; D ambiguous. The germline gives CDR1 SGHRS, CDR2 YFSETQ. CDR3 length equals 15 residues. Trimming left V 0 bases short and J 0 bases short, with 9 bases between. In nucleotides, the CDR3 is TGCGCCAGCAGCTTGGTTCGCAGTTTGAACACTGAAGCTTTCTTT. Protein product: CASSLVRSLNTEAFF.

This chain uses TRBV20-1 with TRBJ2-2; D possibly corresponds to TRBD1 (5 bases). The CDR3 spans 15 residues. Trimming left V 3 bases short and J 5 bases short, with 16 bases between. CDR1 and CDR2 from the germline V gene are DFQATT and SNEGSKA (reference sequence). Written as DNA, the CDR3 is TGCAGTGCTAGCCGAATTGGACACGGTACCGGGGAGCTGTTTTTT. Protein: CSASRIGHGTGELFF.

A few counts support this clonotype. The CDR3 region has the DNA TGCGCCAGCAGCTTGTCCCTAGGTAGGACAGATACGCAGTATTTT. Amino acid sequence: CASSLSLGRTDTQYF. The V and J genes are TRBV5-1 and TRBJ2-3; D remains unclear. V gave up 1 base and J gave up 3 bases, with 12 bases separating them. CDR1 and CDR2 (germline): SGHRS, YFSETQ. CDR3 size: 15 residues.

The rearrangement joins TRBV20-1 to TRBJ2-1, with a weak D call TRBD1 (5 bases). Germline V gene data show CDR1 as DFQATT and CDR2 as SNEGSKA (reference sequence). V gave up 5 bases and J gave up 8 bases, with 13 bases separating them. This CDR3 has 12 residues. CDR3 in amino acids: CSAVQGTHEQFF. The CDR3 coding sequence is TGCAGTGCTGTCCAGGGAACCCATGAGCAGTTCTTC.

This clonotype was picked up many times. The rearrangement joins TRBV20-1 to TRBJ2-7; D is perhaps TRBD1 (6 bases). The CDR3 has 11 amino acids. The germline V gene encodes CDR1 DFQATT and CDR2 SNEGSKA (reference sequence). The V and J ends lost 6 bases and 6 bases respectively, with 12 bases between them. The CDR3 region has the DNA TGCAGTGCAAGGACAGATAGCGAGCAGTACTTC. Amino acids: CSARTDSEQYF.

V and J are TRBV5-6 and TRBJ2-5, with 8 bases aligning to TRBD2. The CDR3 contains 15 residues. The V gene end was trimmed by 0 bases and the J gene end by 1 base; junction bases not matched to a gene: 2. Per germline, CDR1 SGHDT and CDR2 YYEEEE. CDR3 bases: TGTGCCAGCAGCTTGGGGGGACTAGGCCAAGAGACCCAGTACTTC. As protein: CASSLGGLGQETQYF.

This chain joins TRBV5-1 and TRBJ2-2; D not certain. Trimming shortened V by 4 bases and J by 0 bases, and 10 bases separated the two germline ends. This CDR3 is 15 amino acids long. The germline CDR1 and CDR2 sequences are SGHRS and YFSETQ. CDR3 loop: CASSPSQANTGELFF. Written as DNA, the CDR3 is TGCGCCAGCAGCCCCTCGCAGGCGAACACCGGGGAGCTGTTTTTT.

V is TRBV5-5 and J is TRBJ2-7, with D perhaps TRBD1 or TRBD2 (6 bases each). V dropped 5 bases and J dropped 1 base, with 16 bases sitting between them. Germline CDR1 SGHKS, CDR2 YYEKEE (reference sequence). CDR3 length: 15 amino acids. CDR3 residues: CASRGGMFGSYEQYF. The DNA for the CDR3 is TGTGCCAGCAGGGGGGGCATGTTTGGATCCTACGAGCAGTACTTC. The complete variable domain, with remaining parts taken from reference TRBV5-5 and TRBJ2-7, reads DAGVTQSPTHLIKTRGQQVTLRCSPISGHKSVSWYQQVLGQGPQFIFQYYEKEERGRGNFPDRFSARQFPNYSSELNVNALLLGDSALYLCASRGGMFGSYEQYFGPGTRLTVT.

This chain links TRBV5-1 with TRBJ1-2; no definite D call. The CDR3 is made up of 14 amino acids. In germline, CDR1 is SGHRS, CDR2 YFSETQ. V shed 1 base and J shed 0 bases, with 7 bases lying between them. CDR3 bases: TGCGCCAGCAGCTTGCCGGGTCCTAACTATGGCTACACCTTC. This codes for CASSLPGPNYGYTF.

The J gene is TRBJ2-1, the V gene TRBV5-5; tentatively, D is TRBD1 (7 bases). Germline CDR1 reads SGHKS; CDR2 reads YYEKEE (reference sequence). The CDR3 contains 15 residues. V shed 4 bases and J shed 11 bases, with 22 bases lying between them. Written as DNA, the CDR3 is TGTGCCAGCAGCGGCGGGACAGAGCTAGCGTATCAGCAGTTCTTC. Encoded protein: CASSGGTELAYQQFF.

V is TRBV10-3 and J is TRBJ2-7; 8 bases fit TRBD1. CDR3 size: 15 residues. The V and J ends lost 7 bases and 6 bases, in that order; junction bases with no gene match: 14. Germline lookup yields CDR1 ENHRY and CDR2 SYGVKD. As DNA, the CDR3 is TGTGCCATCAAAAGCGACGGACAGGGAGGAAGCGAGCAGTACTTC. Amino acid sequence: CAIKSDGQGGSEQYF.

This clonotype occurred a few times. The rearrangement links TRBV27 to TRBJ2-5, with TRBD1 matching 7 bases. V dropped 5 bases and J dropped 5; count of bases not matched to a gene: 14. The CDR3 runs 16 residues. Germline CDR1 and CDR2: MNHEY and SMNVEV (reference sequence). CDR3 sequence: CASSPNPTGLGETQYF. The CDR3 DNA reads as TGTGCCAGCAGTCCCAACCCGACAGGGTTGGGGGAGACCCAGTACTTC.

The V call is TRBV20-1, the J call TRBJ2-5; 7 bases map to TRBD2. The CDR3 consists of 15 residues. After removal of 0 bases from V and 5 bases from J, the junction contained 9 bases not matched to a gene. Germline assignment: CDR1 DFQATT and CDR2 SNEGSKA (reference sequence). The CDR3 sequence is CSARDPGGRDETQYF. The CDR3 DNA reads TGCAGTGCTAGAGATCCGGGGGGTCGGGATGAGACCCAGTACTTC.

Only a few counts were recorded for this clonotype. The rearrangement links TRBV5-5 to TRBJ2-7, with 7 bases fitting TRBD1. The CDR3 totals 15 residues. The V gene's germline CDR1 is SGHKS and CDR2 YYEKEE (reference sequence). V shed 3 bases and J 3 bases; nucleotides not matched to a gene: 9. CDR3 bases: TGTGCCAGCAGCTACCACAGGGGTGTCCTCTACGAGCAGTACTTC. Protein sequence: CASSYHRGVLYEQYF.

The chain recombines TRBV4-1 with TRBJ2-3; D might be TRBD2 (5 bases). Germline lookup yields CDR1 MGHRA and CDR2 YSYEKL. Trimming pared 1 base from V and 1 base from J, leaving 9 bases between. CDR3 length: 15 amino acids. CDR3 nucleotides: TGCGCCAGCAGCCAAGTAACAGCGGGCACAGATACGCAGTATTTT. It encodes CASSQVTAGTDTQYF.

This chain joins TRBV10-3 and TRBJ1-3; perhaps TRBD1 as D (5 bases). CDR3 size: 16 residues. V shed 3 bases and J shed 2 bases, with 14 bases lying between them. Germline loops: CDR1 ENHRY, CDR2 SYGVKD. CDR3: CAISDGGITPGNTIYF. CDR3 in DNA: TGTGCCATCAGTGATGGGGGTATTACCCCTGGAAACACCATATATTTT.